A selection of T cell receptor beta chains follows, all from one sample in a study of T cell responses to AZD1222 COVID-19 vaccine. Libraries were prepared by immunoSEQ multiplex PCR; TCRdb keeps only in-frame clonotypes and omits some of them. Seen here are about 160,000 clones, approximately 90% observed once, and the top ten hold under 5%. Here the sequenced sample was peripheral blood, taken on day 0 of AZD1222 vaccination. Every receptor here comes from an adult in good health. CDR3s include the opening cysteine and the closing phenylalanine or tryptophan. D genes are given only for firm matches. Rows may omit the clone size; those that give it use once, few, many or a size class.

>TRBD1|NA|TRBJ1-5|TRBV6-5
CASSQGAARNQPQHF
>NA|few|TRBJ1-5|TRBV6-5
CASSYDGRQPQHF
>NA|NA|TRBJ2-7|TRBV18
CASSPGPREQYF
>TRBD2|NA|TRBJ2-3|TRBV7-2
CASSLARGRSSDTQYF
>NA|NA|TRBJ2-5|TRBV6-5
CASSYSGGERSQYF
>NA|NA|TRBJ1-2|TRBV28
CASSLREYGYTF
>NA|NA|TRBJ2-3|TRBV6-2/TRBV6-3
CASSYEGGTQYF
>TRBD1|NA|TRBJ2-3|TRBV5-1
CASSWGQGASTDTQYF
>TRBD2|NA|TRBJ2-5|TRBV7-3
CASSLMASGRNRRETQYF
>NA|NA|TRBJ1-2|TRBV30
CAWSVSLGGYTF
>NA|NA|TRBJ1-6|TRBV15
CATSRDVGGASYNSPLHF
>TRBD1|NA|TRBJ1-3|TRBV28
CASRRTGGGNTIYF
>NA|NA|TRBJ2-3|TRBV11-3
CASSFSGGTDTQYF
>NA|NA|TRBJ1-1|TRBV19
CASSHGLPEAFF
>TRBD2|NA|TRBJ2-7|TRBV11-2
CASSRGLAVYEQYF
>NA|few|TRBJ1-2|TRBV7-8
CASSRGRGSDYGYTF
>NA|NA|TRBJ2-7|TRBV27
CASSPPGHLYEQYF
>NA|NA|TRBJ2-7|TRBV3-1/TRBV3-2
CASSQRSGEQYF
>TRBD1|NA|TRBJ2-5|TRBV6-1
CASSERGQGKDF
>NA|NA|TRBJ1-4|TRBV28
CASSLFPEKLFF
>NA|NA|TRBJ1-5|TRBV28
CATTSANNQPQHF
>NA|NA|TRBJ1-1|TRBV9
CASSVRSGNTEAFF
>TRBD1|NA|TRBJ1-1|TRBV11-1
CASSLDPGQGLTEAFF
>TRBD2|NA|TRBJ2-7|TRBV11-1
CASSFPGGYEQYF
>NA|NA|TRBJ1-5|TRBV28
CASSSGADGDNQPQHF
>NA|NA|TRBJ1-1|TRBV4-2
CASSRPKGEGVTEAFF
>NA|NA|TRBJ2-7|TRBV15
CATSRDRGFHEQYF
>NA|NA|TRBJ2-3|TRBV6-1
CASSERGVAGNTDTQYF
>NA|NA|TRBJ1-1|TRBV10-3
CAISGTGISPEAFF
>NA|NA|TRBJ1-1|TRBV4-1
CASSQRAKNTEAFF
>NA|NA|TRBJ1-2|TRBV9
CASSAGPNYGYTF
>NA|few|TRBJ2-7|TRBV7-2
CASSLDKASYEQYF
>NA|NA|TRBJ1-5|TRBV6-1
CASSEALLAGEHF
>NA|NA|TRBJ2-7|TRBV11-3
CASSLDPTRAYEQYF
>NA|NA|TRBJ1-6|TRBV27
CASKGWGTDDSPLHF
>TRBD1|NA|TRBJ1-2|TRBV3-1/TRBV3-2
CASSQDRTANYGYTF
>TRBD2|NA|TRBJ2-1|TRBV11-2
CASSLDGAGDNEQFF
>NA|NA|TRBJ2-1|TRBV6-2/TRBV6-3
CASSYETVNEQFF
>NA|NA|TRBJ2-7|TRBV3-1/TRBV3-2
CASSQEVRYEQYF
>NA|NA|TRBJ2-7|TRBV6-5
CASSYGGSVVHEQYF
>NA|NA|TRBJ1-5|TRBV4-3
CASSQDSGLNQPQHF
>NA|once|TRBJ1-2|TRBV30
CAWSVRKGYTF
>NA|NA|TRBJ1-4|TRBV20-1
CSASGKGNEKLFF
>TRBD1|NA|TRBJ1-6|TRBV5-1
CASSEGQRSPLHF
>TRBD1|NA|TRBJ1-6|TRBV6-5
CASSGGNSPLHF
>TRBD2|NA|TRBJ2-7|TRBV11-3
CASSAGLAGSYEQYF
>NA|NA|TRBJ2-2|TRBV7-2
CASSLVFPGELFF
>TRBD1|once|TRBJ1-2|TRBV5-4
CASSDYRGGNYGYTF
>TRBD1|once|TRBJ1-6|TRBV28
CASSLIGQGSSYNSPLHF
>NA|NA|TRBJ1-2|TRBV30
CAWNAVSGYGYTF
>TRBD1|once|TRBJ2-7|TRBV11-2
CASSLLARDRSTYEQYF
>NA|NA|TRBJ2-1|TRBV11-3
CASSDHRGGSYNEQFF
>NA|NA|TRBJ1-1|TRBV9
CASAGQMNTEAFF